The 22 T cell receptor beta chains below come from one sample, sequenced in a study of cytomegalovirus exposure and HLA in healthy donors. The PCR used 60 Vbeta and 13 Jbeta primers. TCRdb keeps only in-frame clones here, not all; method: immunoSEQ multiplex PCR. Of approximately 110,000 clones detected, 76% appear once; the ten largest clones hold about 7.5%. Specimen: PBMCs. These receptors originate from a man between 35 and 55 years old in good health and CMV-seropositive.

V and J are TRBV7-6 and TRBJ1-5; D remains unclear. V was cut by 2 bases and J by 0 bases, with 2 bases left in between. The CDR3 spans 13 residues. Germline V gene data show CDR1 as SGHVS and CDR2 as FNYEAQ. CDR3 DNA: TGTGCCAGCAGCTTACATAGCAATCAGCCCCAGCATTTT. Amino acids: CASSLHSNQPQHF.

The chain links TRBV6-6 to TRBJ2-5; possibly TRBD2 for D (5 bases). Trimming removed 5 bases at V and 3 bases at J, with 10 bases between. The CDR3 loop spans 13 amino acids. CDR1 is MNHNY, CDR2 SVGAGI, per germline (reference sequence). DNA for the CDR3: TGTGCCAGCAGTAGAAGCGGTAAAGAGACCCAGTACTTC. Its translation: CASSRSGKETQYF.

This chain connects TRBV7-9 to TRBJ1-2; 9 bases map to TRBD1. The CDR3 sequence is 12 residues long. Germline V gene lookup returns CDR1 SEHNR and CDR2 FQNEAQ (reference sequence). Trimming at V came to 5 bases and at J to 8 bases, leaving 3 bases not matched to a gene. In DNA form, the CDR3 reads TGTGCCAGCAGCAGGGACAGGGCCGGCTACACCTTC. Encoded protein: CASSRDRAGYTF.

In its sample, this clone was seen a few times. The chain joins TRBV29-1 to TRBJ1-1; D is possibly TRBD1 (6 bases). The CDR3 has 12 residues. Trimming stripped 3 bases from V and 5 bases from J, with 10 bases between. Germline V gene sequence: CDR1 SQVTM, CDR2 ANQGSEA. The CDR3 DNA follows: TGCAGCGTTGATAACAGGGCAACTGAAGCTTTCTTT. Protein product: CSVDNRATEAFF.

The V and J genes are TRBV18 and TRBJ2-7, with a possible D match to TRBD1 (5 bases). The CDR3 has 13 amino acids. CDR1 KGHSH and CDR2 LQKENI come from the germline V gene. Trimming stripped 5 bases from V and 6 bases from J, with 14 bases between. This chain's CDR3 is CASSRGTQGEQYF. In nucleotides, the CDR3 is TGTGCCAGCTCAAGGGGTACTCAAGGCGAGCAGTACTTC. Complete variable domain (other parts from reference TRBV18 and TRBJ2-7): NAGVMQNPRHLVRRRGQEARLRCSPMKGHSHVYWYRQLPEEGLKFMVYLQKENIIDESGMPKERFSAEFPKEGPSILRIQQVVRGDSAAYFCASSRGTQGEQYFGPGTRLTVT.

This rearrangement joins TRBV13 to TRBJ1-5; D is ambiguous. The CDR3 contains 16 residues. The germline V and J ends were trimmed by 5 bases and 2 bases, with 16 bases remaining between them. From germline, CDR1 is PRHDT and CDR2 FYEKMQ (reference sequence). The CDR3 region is CASSRSNEVGNQPQHF. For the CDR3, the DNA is TGTGCCAGCAGCCGTTCAAACGAGGTGGGCAATCAGCCCCAGCATTTT.

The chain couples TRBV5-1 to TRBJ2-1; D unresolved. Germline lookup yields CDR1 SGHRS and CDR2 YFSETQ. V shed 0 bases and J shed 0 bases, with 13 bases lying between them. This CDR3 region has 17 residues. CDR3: CASSLALSRSSYNEQFF. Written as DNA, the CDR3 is TGCGCCAGCAGCTTGGCCCTTTCCAGAAGCTCCTACAATGAGCAGTTCTTC.

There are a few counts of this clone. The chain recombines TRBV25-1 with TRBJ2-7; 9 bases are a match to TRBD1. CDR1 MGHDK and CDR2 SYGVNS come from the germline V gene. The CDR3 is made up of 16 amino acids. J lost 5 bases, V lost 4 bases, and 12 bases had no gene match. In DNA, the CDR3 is TGTGCCAGCAGTGGTGGCGCACGGGACAGGGTGGACGAGCAGTACTTC. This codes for CASSGGARDRVDEQYF.

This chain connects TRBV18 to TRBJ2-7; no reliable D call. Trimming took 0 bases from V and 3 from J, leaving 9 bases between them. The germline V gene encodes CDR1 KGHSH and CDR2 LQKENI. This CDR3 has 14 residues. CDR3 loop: CASSPPLTVYEQYF. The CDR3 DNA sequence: TGTGCCAGCTCACCACCTCTCACAGTCTACGAGCAGTACTTC.

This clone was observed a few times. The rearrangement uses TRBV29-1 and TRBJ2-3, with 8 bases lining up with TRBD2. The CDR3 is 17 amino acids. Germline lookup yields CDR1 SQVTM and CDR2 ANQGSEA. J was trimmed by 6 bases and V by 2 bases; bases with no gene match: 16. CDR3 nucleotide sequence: TGCAGCGTTGAACGCGTAGGGCGGGGGGTCGCGGAGGATACGCAGTATTTT. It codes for CSVERVGRGVAEDTQYF.

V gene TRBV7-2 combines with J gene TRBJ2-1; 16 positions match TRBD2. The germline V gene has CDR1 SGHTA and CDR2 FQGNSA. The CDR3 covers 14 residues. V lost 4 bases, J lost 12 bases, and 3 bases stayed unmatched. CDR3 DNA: TGTGCCAGCAGCTCGGGACTAGCGGGGGGGCGGCAGTTCTTC. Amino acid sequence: CASSSGLAGGRQFF.

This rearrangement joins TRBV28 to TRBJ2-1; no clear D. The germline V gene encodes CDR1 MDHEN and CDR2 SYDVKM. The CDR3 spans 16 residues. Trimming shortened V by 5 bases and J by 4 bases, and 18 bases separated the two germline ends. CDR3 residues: CASSTHPLLDYNEQFF. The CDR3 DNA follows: TGTGCCAGCAGTACCCACCCCTTACTTGATTACAATGAGCAGTTCTTC.

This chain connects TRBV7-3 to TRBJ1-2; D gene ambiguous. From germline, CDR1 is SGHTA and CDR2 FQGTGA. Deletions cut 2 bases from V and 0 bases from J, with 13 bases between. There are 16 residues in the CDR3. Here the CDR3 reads CASSLGPPGANYGYTF. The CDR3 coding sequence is TGTGCCAGCAGCTTAGGACCCCCCGGGGCTAACTATGGCTACACCTTC.

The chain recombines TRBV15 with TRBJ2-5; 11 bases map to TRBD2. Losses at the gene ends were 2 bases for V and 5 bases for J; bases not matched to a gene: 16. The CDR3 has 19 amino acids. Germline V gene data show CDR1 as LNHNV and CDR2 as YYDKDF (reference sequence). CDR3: CATSRYGGASGRTRETQYF. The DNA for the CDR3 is TGTGCCACCAGCAGATACGGCGGGGCTAGCGGGAGGACTAGGGAGACCCAGTACTTC.

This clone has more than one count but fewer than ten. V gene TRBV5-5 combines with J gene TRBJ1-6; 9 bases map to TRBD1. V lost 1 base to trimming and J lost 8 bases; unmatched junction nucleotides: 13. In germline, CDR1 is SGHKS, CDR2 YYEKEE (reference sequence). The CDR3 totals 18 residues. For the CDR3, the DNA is TGTGCCAGCAGCTTGTCCCTCATAACAGGGGGCTTAGATTCACCCCTCCACTTT. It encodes CASSLSLITGGLDSPLHF.

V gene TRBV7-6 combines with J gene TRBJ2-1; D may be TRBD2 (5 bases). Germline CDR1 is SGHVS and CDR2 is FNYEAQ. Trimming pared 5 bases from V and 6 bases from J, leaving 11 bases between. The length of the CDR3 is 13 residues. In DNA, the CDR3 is TGTGCCAGCAGCCCCCACGAGGGCAATGAGCAGTTCTTC. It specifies CASSPHEGNEQFF.

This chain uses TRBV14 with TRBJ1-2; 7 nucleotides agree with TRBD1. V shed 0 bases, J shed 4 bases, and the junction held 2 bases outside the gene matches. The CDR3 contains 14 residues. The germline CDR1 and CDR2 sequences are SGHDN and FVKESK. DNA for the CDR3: TGTGCCAGCAGCCAAGATTGGGACAGCTATGGCTACACCTTC. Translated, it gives CASSQDWDSYGYTF.

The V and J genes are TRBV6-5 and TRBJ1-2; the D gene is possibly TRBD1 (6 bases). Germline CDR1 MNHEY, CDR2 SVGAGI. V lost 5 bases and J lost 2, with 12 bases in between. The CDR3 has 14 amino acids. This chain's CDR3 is CASSAGTKNYGYTF. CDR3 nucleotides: TGTGCCAGCAGTGCCGGGACAAAAAACTATGGCTACACCTTC.

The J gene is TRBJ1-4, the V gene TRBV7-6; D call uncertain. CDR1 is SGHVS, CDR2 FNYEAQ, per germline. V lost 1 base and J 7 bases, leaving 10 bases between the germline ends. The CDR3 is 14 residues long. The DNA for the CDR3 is TGTGCCAGCAGCTTAGGGACTGCCGGTGAAAAACTGTTTTTT. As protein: CASSLGTAGEKLFF.

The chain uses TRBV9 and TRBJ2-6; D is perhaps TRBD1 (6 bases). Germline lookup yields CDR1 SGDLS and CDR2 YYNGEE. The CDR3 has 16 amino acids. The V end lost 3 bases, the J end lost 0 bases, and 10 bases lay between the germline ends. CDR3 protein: CASSAIQGSGANVLTF. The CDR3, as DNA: TGTGCCAGCAGCGCCATACAGGGCTCTGGGGCCAACGTCCTGACTTTC.

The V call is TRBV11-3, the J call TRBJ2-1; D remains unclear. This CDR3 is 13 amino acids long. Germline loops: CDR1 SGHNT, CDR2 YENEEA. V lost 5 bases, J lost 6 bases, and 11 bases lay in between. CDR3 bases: TGTGCCAGCAGCGTGGGCCCCCTCAATGAGCAGTTCTTC. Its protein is CASSVGPLNEQFF.

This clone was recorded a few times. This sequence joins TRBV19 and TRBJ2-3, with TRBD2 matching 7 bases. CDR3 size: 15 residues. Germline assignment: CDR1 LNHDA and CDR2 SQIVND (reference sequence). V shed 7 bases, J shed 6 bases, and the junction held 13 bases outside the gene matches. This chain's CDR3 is CASMGGGGATDTQYF. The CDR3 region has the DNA TGTGCCAGTATGGGGGGGGGTGGGGCGACGGATACGCAGTATTTT.